The sequence of this T cell receptor (beta chain) was determined in a study of cytomegalovirus exposure and HLA in healthy donors. Between the trimmed V and J ends, which lost 1 base and 7 bases, there was a span of 16 bases. Germline values: CDR1 SNHLY, CDR2 FYNNEI. This CDR3 is 15 amino acids long. The PCR was carried out with 60 Vbeta primers and 13 Jbeta primers. Libraries were prepared by immunoSEQ multiplex PCR; TCRdb keeps only in-frame clonotypes and omits some of them. The table has 150,000 to 200,000 clones, about three quarters seen once; the top ten hold over 12%. General study results and limits: About 87% or about 30% of the time was how often most TCR beta V segments were productive, according to an earlier analysis. The classifier reportedly diagnosed cytomegalovirus status with high specificity and sensitivity. TCR beta V- and J-gene trimming was later associated with a missense DCLRE1C variant.

Points on this clone: Its matching antigen is unknown.

Specimen: PBMCs. This sequence originates from a man aged 50 or older in good health and CMV-seropositive. J is TRBJ1-1 and V is TRBV2; D perhaps matches TRBD1 (5 bases). In DNA, the CDR3 is TGTGCCAGCAGTGAAGTTCAAGGGGCCTCCGGTGAAGCTTTCTTT. This codes for CASSEVQGASGEAFF.